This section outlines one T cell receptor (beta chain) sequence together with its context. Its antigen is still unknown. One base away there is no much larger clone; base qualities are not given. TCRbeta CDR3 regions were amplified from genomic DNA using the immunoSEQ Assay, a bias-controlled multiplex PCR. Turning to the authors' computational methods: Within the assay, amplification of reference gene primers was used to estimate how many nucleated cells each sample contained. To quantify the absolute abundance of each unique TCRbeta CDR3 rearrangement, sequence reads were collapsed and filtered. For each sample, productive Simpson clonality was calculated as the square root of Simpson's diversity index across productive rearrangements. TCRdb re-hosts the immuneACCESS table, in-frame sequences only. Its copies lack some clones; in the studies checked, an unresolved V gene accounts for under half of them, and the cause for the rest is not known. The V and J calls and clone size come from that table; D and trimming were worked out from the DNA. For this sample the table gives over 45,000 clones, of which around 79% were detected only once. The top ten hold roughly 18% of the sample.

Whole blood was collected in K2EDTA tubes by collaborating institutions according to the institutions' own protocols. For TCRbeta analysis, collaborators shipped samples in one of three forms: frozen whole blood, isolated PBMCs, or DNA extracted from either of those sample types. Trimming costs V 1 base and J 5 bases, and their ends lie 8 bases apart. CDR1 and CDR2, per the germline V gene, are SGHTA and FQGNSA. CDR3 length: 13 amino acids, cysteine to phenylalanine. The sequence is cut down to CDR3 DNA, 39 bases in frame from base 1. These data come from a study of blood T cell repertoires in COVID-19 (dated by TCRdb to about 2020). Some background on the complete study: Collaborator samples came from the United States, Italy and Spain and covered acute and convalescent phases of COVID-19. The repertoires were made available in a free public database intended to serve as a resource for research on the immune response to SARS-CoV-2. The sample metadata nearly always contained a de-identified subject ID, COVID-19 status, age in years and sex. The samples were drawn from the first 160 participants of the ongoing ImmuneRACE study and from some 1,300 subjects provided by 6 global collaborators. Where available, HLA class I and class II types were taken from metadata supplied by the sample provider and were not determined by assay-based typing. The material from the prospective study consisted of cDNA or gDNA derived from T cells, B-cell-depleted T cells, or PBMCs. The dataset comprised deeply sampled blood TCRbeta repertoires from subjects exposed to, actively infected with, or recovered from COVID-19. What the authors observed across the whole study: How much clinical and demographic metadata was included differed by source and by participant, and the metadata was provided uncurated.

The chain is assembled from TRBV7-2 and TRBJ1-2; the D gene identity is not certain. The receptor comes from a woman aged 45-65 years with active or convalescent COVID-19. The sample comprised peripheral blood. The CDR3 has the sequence CASSLDRGYGYTF. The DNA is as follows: TGTGCCAGCAGCTTAGACCGCGGGTATGGCTACACCTTC.